The 24 T cell receptor beta chains below come from one sample, sequenced in a study of T cell repertoires in cytomegalovirus infection. TCRdb recomputed calls from the reads with MiXCR, one row per CDR3 protein. The sample carries fewer than 850,000 distinct CDR3 sequences, around 29% recorded once. The antigens these receptors bind are not known. This specimen consisted of cultured CD8+ T cells from PBMCs, obtained from culture after CMV antigen stimulation. These receptors were taken from a human donor in good health (CMV status not recorded). Some clones in this sample may be carry-over from other donors' samples.

This clonotype showed up many times. The chain links TRBV7-2 to TRBJ2-7; no firm D call. CDR1 is SGHTA and CDR2 is FQGNSA in the germline V gene. Trimming took 1 base from V and 6 from J, leaving 7 bases between them. The CDR3 length is 12 residues. CDR3 DNA sequence: TGTGCCAGCAGCTTAGTATCTGGCGAGCAGTACTTC. Its translation: CASSLVSGEQYF.

This clonotype was found a few times. V is TRBV7-9 and J is TRBJ2-3; a weak D match, TRBD2 (7 bases). The CDR3 has 16 amino acids. Between the trimmed V and J ends, which lost 5 bases and 4 bases, there was a span of 19 bases. Germline V lookup: CDR1 SEHNR, CDR2 FQNEAQ (reference sequence). CDR3 bases: TGTGCCAGCAGCCCCGTCGGGGGGCGCCGAGCAGATACGCAGTATTTT. Translated: CASSPVGGRRADTQYF.

This clonotype showed up just a few times. V usage is TRBV12-3 or TRBV12-4 and J usage is TRBJ2-5, with D perhaps matching TRBD1 (6 bases). Trimming removed 5 bases from V and 2 bases from J, with 12 bases in between. The CDR3 has 14 residues. The CDR3 region has the DNA TGTGCCAGCAGTCCTGACAGGAGACAAGAGACCCAGTACTTC. Residues: CASSPDRRQETQYF.

This clonotype turned up a few times. This chain uses TRBV20-1 with TRBJ2-7; 8 positions match TRBD2. Trimming cost V 0 bases and J 6 bases; bases outside gene matches: 19. The germline gives CDR1 DFQATT, CDR2 SNEGSKA (reference sequence). CDR3 size: 18 residues. CDR3 residues: CSARDFSPYETSDFEQYF. The CDR3 bases are TGCAGTGCTAGAGATTTTTCCCCATATGAGACTAGCGATTTCGAGCAGTACTTC.

The table lists this clonotype with many counts. The chain is built from TRBV6-1 and TRBJ1-1; D possibly corresponds to TRBD1 (5 bases). This CDR3 region has 15 residues. Trimming pared 6 bases from V and 2 bases from J, leaving 16 bases between. The germline CDR1 and CDR2 sequences are MNHNS and SASEGT. The CDR3 region is CASSPSRGLNTEAFF. As DNA, the CDR3 is TGTGCCAGCAGCCCCAGTCGGGGACTCAACACTGAAGCTTTCTTT.

This clonotype is a singleton in its sample. J is TRBJ2-7 and V is TRBV6-2 or TRBV6-3, with 7 positions matching TRBD1. This CDR3 is built from 14 residues. J gave up 4 bases and V 6 bases, and 9 bases lay outside the gene matches. Per the germline V gene, CDR1 is MNHEY and CDR2 is SVGEGT. CDR3 coding DNA: TGTGCCAGCAGGCCCCGGGACAGCCTTTACGAGCAGTACGTC. Its protein is CASRPRDSLYEQYV.

The V and J genes are TRBV4-1 and TRBJ1-2; D is undetermined. Trimming stripped 0 bases from V and 4 bases from J, with 9 bases between. Germline V CDR1 and CDR2: MGHRA, YSYEKL. The CDR3 length is 14 residues. The CDR3 sequence is CASSQERPRYGYTF. In DNA, the CDR3 is TGCGCCAGCAGCCAAGAACGGCCTCGCTATGGCTACACCTTC.

The chain carries TRBV24-1 and TRBJ2-3; D call uncertain. The V gene lost 3 bases and the J gene lost 2 bases, with 11 bases spanning the gap. The CDR3 covers 15 residues. Germline-derived CDR1 and CDR2 are KGHDR and SFDVKD. The DNA for the CDR3 is TGTGCCACCAGTGATGGAAGCCTATTCACAGATACGCAGTATTTT. Protein sequence: CATSDGSLFTDTQYF.

In DNA, the CDR3 is TGCGCCAGCAGCGAGACAGGGGGCGAAGGAGCTTTCTTT. Translation gives CASSETGGEGAFF. The rearrangement joins TRBV4-1 to TRBJ1-1; 10 bases map to TRBD1. V trimming: 5 bases; J trimming: 10 bases; junction bases outside the gene matches: 7. CDR1 and CDR2 (germline): MGHRA, YSYEKL. CDR3 size: 13 residues.

The chain employs TRBV24-1 and TRBJ2-4, with D perhaps matching TRBD1 or TRBD2 (5 bases each). Between the trimmed V and J ends, which lost 7 bases and 9 bases, there was a span of 12 bases. CDR1 and CDR2 (germline): KGHDR, SFDVKD. The CDR3 is 12 residues long. CDR3 DNA: TGTGCCACCAGGGGACCTTTGGGCATTCAGTACTTC. It is translated as CATRGPLGIQYF.

A single count supports this clonotype. The rearrangement links TRBV7-3 to TRBJ2-7, with TRBD1 matching over 9 bases. The germline V gene has CDR1 SGHTA and CDR2 FQGTGA. Trimming removed 5 bases from V and 3 bases from J; junction bases left unmatched: 8. The CDR3 runs to 15 residues. The CDR3 loop reads CASSVRDREGYEQYF. In DNA form, the CDR3 reads TGTGCCAGCAGCGTCCGGGACAGGGAGGGCTACGAGCAGTACTTC.

This clonotype has a handful of counts. The chain is built from TRBV6-5 and TRBJ2-4; unclear D gene. Germline V CDR1 and CDR2: MNHEY, SVGAGI. Trimming stripped 0 bases from V and 2 bases from J, with 11 bases between. CDR3 length: 16 residues. DNA for the CDR3: TGTGCCAGCAGTTACTCCGCAGGCTCGACCAAAAACATTCAGTACTTC. This codes for CASSYSAGSTKNIQYF.

This clonotype occurred many times. The CDR3 bases are TGTGCCAGCAGTTCCGCCCTAGGGGTCCAGCCCCAGCATTTT. It yields the protein CASSSALGVQPQHF. The J gene is TRBJ1-5, the V gene TRBV6-5; possible D gene TRBD1, 5 bases. The CDR3 runs 14 residues. Germline assignment: CDR1 MNHEY and CDR2 SVGAGI. V shed 4 bases and J shed 7 bases, with 14 bases lying between them.

This clonotype was detected a few times. The chain joins TRBV29-1 to TRBJ1-1, with 8 bases lining up with TRBD1. V lost 5 bases and J lost 6; bases outside the gene matches: 2. Germline values: CDR1 SQVTM, CDR2 ANQGSEA. There are 11 residues in the CDR3. CDR3 nucleotides: TGCAGCGTTCCGACAGGGGCTGAAGCTTTCTTT. Its protein is CSVPTGAEAFF. The full variable domain, in which reference TRBV29-1 and TRBJ1-1 provide the parts outside the CDR3, is SAVISQKPSRDICQRGTSLTIQCQVDSQVTMMFWYRQQPGQSLTLIATANQGSEATYESGFVIDKFPISRPNLTFSTLTVSNMSPEDSSIYLCSVPTGAEAFFGQGTRLTVV.

A few counts support this clonotype. The chain joins TRBV7-6 to TRBJ1-1, with 9 bases matching TRBD1. CDR3 length: 15 amino acids. The junction had 4 bases not matched to a gene; V was cut back by 5 bases and J by 0 bases. Germline V gene lookup returns CDR1 SGHVS and CDR2 FNYEAQ. The CDR3 loop reads CASSHGQGMNTEAFF. CDR3 bases: TGTGCCAGCAGCCACGGACAGGGGATGAACACTGAAGCTTTCTTT.

This clonotype has ten or more counts. This chain links TRBV7-2 with TRBJ1-5; no reliable D call. The CDR3 runs to 17 residues. In germline, CDR1 is SGHTA, CDR2 FQGNSA. Between the trimmed V and J ends, which lost 1 base and 4 bases, there was a span of 17 bases. The CDR3 DNA reads as TGTGCCAGCAGCTTAGTGGGCCACCACCAAGGGAATCAGCCCCAGCATTTT. It yields the protein CASSLVGHHQGNQPQHF. Variable domain in full (rest from reference TRBV7-2 and TRBJ1-5): GAGVSQSPSNKVTEKGKDVELRCDPISGHTALYWYRQSLGQGLEFLIYFQGNSAPDKSGLPSDRFSAERTGGSVSTLTIQRTQQEDSAVYLCASSLVGHHQGNQPQHFGDGTRLSIL.

This clonotype was seen at least ten times. This chain uses TRBV9 with TRBJ1-3; 7 bases map to TRBD1. CDR3 length: 15 residues. Looked up from germline, CDR1 is SGDLS and CDR2 is YYNGEE. V dropped 4 bases and J dropped 0; count of bases not matched to a gene: 4. CDR3 sequence (DNA): TGTGCCAGCAGCTTAGGGACAGTCTCTGGAAACACCATATATTTT. Encoded protein: CASSLGTVSGNTIYF.

This clonotype has a handful of counts. The chain combines TRBV12-3 or TRBV12-4 with TRBJ2-7; 7 bases are a match to TRBD2. This CDR3 region has 13 residues. J gave up 6 bases and V 5 bases, and 7 bases lay outside the gene matches. The CDR3 protein is CASSPASGGEQYV. In nucleotides, the CDR3 is TGTGCCAGCAGTCCCGCGTCGGGGGGCGAGCAGTACGTC.

The chain links TRBV6-5 to TRBJ2-6; TRBD1 matches at 8 bases. Germline CDR1 MNHEY, CDR2 SVGAGI. The J segment lost 0 bases and the V segment lost 5 bases, leaving 3 bases of the junction unmatched. The CDR3 has 16 amino acids. The CDR3 nucleotides read TGTGCCAGCAGTCCGGGACAGGACTCTGGGGCCAACGTCCTGACTTTC. Its translation: CASSPGQDSGANVLTF.

This clonotype was observed a handful of times. This chain connects TRBV5-8 to TRBJ2-4; D remains unclear. Trimming stripped 4 bases from V and 7 bases from J, with 15 bases between. CDR3 length: 14 amino acids. Germline CDR1 and CDR2: SGHTS and YDEGEE. CDR3 nucleotide sequence: TGTGCCAGCAGCCTCTCATATACCAGGAACATTCAGTACTTC. This gives the protein CASSLSYTRNIQYF.

This clonotype has a handful of counts. The chain is built from TRBV19 and TRBJ1-1; no clear D gene. The V gene's germline CDR1 is LNHDA and CDR2 SQIVND (reference sequence). The length of the CDR3 is 11 residues. Trimming removed 9 bases from V and 7 bases from J, with 12 bases in between. The DNA for the CDR3 is TGTGCCAGCGGCTGGAGCAGTGAAGCTTTCTTT. It specifies CASGWSSEAFF.

The CDR3 DNA follows: TGTGCCAGCAGTTACACGGGGATCATCTATGGCTACACCTTC. Residues: CASSYTGIIYGYTF. This chain uses TRBV6-2 or TRBV6-3 with TRBJ1-2; no clear D gene. Trimming pared 2 bases from V and 4 bases from J, leaving 11 bases between. Germline CDR1 and CDR2: MNHEY and SVGEGT. This CDR3 contains 14 residues.

There are a few counts of this clonotype. The rearrangement uses TRBV27 and TRBJ2-4; perhaps TRBD2 as D (5 bases). The CDR3 covers 17 residues. The germline V gene encodes CDR1 MNHEY and CDR2 SMNVEV (reference sequence). Trimming took off 6 bases at V and 1 base at J, with 19 bases between the two ends. The CDR3 DNA follows: TGTGCCAGCAGGGCCCTCAGGACTGAGAGGGCCAAAAACATTCAGTACTTC. This sequence encodes CASRALRTERAKNIQYF.

The chain uses TRBV27 and TRBJ1-1; a possible D gene is TRBD1 (5 bases). Looked up from germline, CDR1 is MNHEY and CDR2 is SMNVEV (reference sequence). Trimming shortened V by 5 bases and J by 0 bases, and 10 bases separated the two germline ends. This CDR3 comprises 14 residues. CDR3 nucleotide sequence: TGTGCCAGCAGTCCCACGGACATGAACACTGAAGCTTTCTTT. Amino acids: CASSPTDMNTEAFF.